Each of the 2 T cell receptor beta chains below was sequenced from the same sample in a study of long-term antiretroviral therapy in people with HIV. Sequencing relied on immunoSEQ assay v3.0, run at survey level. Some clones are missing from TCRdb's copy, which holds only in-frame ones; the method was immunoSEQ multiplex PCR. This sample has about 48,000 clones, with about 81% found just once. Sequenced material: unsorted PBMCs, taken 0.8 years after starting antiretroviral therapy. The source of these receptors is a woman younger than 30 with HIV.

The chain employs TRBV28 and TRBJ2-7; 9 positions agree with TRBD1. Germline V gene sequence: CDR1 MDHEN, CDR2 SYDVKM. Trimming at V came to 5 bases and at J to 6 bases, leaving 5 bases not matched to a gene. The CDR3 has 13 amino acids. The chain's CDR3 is CASSLSTGGEQYF. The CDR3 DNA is TGTGCCAGCAGTCTCTCGACAGGGGGCGAGCAGTACTTC.

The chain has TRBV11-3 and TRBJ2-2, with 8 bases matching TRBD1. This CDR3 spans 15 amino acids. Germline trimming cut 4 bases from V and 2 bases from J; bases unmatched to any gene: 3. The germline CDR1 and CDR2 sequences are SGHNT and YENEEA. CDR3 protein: CASSSRGQNTGELFF. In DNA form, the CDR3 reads TGTGCCAGCAGCTCCAGGGGGCAAAACACCGGGGAGCTGTTTTTT.